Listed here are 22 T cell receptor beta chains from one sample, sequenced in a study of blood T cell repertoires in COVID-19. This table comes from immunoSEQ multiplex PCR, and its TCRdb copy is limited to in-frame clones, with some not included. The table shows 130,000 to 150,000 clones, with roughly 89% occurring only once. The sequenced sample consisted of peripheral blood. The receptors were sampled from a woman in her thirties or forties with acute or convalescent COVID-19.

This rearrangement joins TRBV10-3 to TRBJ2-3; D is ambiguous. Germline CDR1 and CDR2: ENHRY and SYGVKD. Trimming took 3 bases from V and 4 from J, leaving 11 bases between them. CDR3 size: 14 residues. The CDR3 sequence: CAISERGSADTQYF. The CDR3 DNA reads TGTGCCATCAGTGAACGCGGTTCCGCAGATACGCAGTATTTT.

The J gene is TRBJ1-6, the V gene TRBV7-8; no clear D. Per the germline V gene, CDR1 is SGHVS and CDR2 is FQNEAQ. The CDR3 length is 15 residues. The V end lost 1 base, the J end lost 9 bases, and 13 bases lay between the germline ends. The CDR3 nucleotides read TGTGCCAGCAGCTTAGGGTCTAGACTTGGTTCACCCCTCCACTTT. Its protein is CASSLGSRLGSPLHF.

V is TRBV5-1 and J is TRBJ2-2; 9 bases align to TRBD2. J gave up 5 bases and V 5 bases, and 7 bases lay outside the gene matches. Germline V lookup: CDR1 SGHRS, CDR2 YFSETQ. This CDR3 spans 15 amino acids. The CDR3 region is CASSRVAGATGELFF. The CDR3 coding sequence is TGCGCCAGCAGTAGGGTAGCGGGGGCGACCGGGGAGCTGTTTTTT. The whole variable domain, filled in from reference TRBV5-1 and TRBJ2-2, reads KAGVTQTPRYLIKTRGQQVTLSCSPISGHRSVSWYQQTPGQGLQFLFEYFSETQRNKGNFPGRFSGRQFSNSRSEMNVSTLELGDSALYLCASSRVAGATGELFFGEGSRLTVL.

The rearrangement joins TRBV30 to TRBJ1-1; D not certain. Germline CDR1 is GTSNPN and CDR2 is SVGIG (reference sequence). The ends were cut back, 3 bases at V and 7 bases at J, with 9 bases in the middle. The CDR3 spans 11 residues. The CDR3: CAWSSADEAFF. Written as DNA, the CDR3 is TGTGCCTGGAGCTCTGCAGATGAAGCTTTCTTT.

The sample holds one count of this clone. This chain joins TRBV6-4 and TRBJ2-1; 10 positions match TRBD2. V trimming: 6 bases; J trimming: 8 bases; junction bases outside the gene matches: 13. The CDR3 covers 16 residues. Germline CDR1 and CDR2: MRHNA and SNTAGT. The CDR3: CASSLGLARAADEQFF. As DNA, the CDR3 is TGTGCCAGCAGCCTGGGACTAGCGCGAGCTGCCGATGAGCAGTTCTTC.

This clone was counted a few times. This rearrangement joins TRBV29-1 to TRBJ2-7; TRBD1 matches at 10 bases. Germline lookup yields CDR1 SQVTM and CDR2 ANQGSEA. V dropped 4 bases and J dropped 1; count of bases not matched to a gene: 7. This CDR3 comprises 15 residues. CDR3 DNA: TGCAGCGTTGGGGGAAGGGACAGGGGTTCCTACGAGCAGTACTTC. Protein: CSVGGRDRGSYEQYF.

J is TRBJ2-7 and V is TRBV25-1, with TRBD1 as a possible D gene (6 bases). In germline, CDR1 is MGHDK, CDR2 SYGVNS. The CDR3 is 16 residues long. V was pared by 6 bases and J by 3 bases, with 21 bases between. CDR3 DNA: TGTGCCAGCAGCGCAATCGGGGACACCAGCCTCTACGAGCAGTACTTC. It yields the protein CASSAIGDTSLYEQYF.

CDR3 amino acids: CASSHIGTANGYTF. The CDR3 DNA is TGCGCCAGCAGCCACATCGGGACAGCCAATGGCTACACCTTC. V usage is TRBV4-1 and J usage is TRBJ1-2; 7 nucleotides agree with TRBD1. Losses at the gene ends were 3 bases for V and 6 bases for J; bases not matched to a gene: 7. CDR1 and CDR2 (germline): MGHRA, YSYEKL. The CDR3 contains 14 residues.

CDR3 in amino acids: CSVEEGGTPYEQYF. As DNA, the CDR3 is TGCAGCGTTGAAGAAGGCGGGACTCCCTACGAGCAGTACTTC. The chain links TRBV29-1 to TRBJ2-7; TRBD2 is a possible D gene (6 bases). Germline V gene lookup returns CDR1 SQVTM and CDR2 ANQGSEA. The V gene lost 0 bases and the J gene lost 2 bases, with 11 bases spanning the gap. The CDR3 extends over 14 amino acids.

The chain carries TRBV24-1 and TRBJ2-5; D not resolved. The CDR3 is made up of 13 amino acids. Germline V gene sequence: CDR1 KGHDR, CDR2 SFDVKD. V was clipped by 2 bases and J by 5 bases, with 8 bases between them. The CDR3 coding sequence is TGTGCCACCAGTGATTGGGCCAAGGAGACCCAGTACTTC. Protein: CATSDWAKETQYF.

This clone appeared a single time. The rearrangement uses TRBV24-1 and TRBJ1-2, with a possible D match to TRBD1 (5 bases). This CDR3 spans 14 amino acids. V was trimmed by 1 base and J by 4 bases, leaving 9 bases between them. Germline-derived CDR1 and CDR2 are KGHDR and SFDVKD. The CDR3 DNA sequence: TGTGCCACCAGTGATTTTCGGGGGACCTATGGCTACACCTTC. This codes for CATSDFRGTYGYTF.

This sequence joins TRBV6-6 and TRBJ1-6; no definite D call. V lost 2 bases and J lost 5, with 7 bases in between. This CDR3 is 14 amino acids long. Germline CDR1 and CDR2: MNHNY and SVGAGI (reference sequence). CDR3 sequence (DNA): TGTGCCAGCAGTTACCCCGAGGATAATTCACCCCTCCACTTT. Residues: CASSYPEDNSPLHF.

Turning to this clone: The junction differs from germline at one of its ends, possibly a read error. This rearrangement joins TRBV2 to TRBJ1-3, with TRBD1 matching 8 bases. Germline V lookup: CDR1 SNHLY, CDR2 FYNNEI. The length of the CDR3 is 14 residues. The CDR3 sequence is CASRRDRGGYTIYF. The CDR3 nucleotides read TGTGCCAGCAGGCGCGACAGGGGTGGATACACCATATATTTT.

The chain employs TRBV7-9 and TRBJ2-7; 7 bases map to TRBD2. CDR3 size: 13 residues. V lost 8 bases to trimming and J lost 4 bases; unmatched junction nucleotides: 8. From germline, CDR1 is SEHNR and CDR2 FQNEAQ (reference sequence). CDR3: CASSPGGRYEQYF. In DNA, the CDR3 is TGTGCCAGCTCCCCCGGGGGGAGGTACGAGCAGTACTTC.

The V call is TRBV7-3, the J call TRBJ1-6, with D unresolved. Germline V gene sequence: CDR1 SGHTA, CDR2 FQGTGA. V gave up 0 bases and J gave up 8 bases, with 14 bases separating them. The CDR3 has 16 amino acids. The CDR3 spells CASSLTGRAPDSPLHF. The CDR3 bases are TGTGCCAGCAGCTTAACAGGGAGGGCCCCTGATTCACCCCTCCACTTT.

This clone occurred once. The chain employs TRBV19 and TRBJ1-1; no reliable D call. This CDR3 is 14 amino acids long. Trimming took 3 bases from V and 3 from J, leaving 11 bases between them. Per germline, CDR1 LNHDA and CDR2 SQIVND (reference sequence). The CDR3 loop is CASSMGSGYTEAFF. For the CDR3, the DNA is TGTGCCAGTAGTATGGGTTCGGGGTACACTGAAGCTTTCTTT.

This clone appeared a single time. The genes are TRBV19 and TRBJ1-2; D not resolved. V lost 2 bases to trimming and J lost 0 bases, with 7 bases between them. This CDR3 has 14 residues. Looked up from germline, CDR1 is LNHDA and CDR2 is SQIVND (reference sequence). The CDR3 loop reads CASSILATNYGYTF. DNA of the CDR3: TGTGCCAGTAGTATATTAGCCACTAACTATGGCTACACCTTC.

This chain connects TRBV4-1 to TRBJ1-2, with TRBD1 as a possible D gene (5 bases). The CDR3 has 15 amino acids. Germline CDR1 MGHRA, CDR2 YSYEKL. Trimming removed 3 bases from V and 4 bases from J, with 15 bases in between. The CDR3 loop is CASSHRDSGAYGYTF. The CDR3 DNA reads TGCGCCAGCAGCCACCGGGACTCTGGGGCCTATGGCTACACCTTC.

In DNA, the CDR3 is TGTGCCTGGAGTCAAATCTCACTAGCGGGAGCAGGCGGGGAGCTGTTTTTT. It specifies CAWSQISLAGAGGELFF. The genes are TRBV30 and TRBJ2-2; 11 bases match TRBD2. Per the germline V gene, CDR1 is GTSNPN and CDR2 is SVGIG (reference sequence). CDR3 length equals 17 residues. The trim removed 2 bases at V and 7 bases at J, leaving 12 bases unmatched.

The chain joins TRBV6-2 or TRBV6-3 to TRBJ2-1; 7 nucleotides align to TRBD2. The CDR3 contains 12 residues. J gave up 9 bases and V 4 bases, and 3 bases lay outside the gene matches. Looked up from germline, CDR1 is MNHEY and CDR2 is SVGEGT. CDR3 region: CASSSGGAEQFF. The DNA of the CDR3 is TGTGCCAGCAGTTCGGGGGGTGCTGAGCAGTTCTTC.

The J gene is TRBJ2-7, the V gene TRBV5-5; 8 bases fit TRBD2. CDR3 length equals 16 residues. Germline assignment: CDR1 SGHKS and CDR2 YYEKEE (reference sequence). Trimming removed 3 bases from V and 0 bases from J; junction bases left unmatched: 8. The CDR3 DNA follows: TGTGCCAGCAGCTCGCCGGGACTAGGGTACTCCTACGAGCAGTACTTC. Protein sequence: CASSSPGLGYSYEQYF.

CDR3 sequence reads: CSASDPTLGRAYEQYF. CDR3 in DNA: TGCAGTGCTAGTGATCCCACCCTAGGCAGAGCTTACGAGCAGTACTTC. V and J are TRBV20-1 and TRBJ2-7; D remains unclear. Trimming stripped 3 bases from V and 4 bases from J, with 22 bases between. The CDR3 runs to 16 residues. Germline values: CDR1 DFQATT, CDR2 SNEGSKA (reference sequence).